Described below is a single T cell receptor (beta chain) sequence and its context. The treatment denotes: randomized to nivolumab then ipilimumab (arm A) or the reverse (arm B). No patient had prior DNA-damaging chemotherapy. In germline, CDR1 is SEHNR, CDR2 FQNEAQ (reference sequence). V trimming: 0 bases; J trimming: 2 bases; junction bases outside the gene matches: 7. CDR3 length: 19 amino acids. The record originates from a study of sequential checkpoint blockade in melanoma. Across the whole study: Each arm's sequence ended with maintenance nivolumab.

Using immunoSEQ multiplex PCR, the repertoire was profiled, and TCRdb retains in-frame clones only, with some absent. Here the sample spans 10,000 to 15,000 clones, approximately 70% being singletons. This specimen consisted of CD8+ T cells sorted from blood (inferred from file names), obtained from a patient given nivolumab and ipilimumab in sequence. This sequence joins TRBV7-9 and TRBJ2-2; 12 bases match TRBD1. The receptor was isolated from a human donor with melanoma. The CDR3 DNA sequence: TGTGCCAGCAGCTTAGCCCGGGACAGGGGGCGATTCAACACCGGGGAGCTGTTTTTT. Its translation is CASSLARDRGRFNTGELFF.